This T cell receptor (beta chain) was observed in a study of blood T cells in healthy people across ages. Looked up from germline, CDR1 is LGHDT and CDR2 is YNNKEL (reference sequence). Trimming took 0 bases from V and 5 from J; bases not matched to a gene: 17. The CDR3 has 19 residues. For this clonotype: The antigen remains unidentified.

General observations from the study: Naive T cell percentage showed a strong correlation with the diversity of TCR beta.

For the second PCR, which ran for about 7 to 11 cycles, a sample-barcoded 5' primer and a J-beta primer mix were used. Paired-end reads containing CDR3 totaled no fewer than 2.5 million for each sample. TCRdb independently ran MiXCR on the 5' RACE reads; one entry per CDR3 protein. Of about 1 million distinct CDR3 sequences in the sample, 45% are singletons; the top ten hold about 19%. The genes are TRBV3-1 and TRBJ2-7; TRBD2 matches at 9 bases. The sample was blood. This TCR was sampled from a woman between 55 and 75 years old in good health. CDR3 loop: CASSQDLDPWAGGPDEQYF. CDR3 in DNA: TGTGCCAGCAGCCAAGATCTCGATCCGTGGGCGGGAGGGCCCGACGAGCAGTACTTC.